The 20 T cell receptor beta chains presented below share a single source sample, sequenced in a study of blood T cell repertoires in COVID-19. Clones were sequenced by immunoSEQ multiplex PCR, and TCRdb holds only the in-frame ones, with some missing. The table shows just under 150,000 clones, with about 83% occurring only once. Sequenced input: peripheral blood. These receptors were taken from a woman between 45 and 65 years old with active or convalescent COVID-19.

V and J are TRBV7-9 and TRBJ2-3; a possible D gene is TRBD1 (5 bases). V was clipped by 5 bases and J by 0 bases, with 15 bases between them. This CDR3 spans 16 amino acids. The V gene's germline CDR1 is SEHNR and CDR2 FQNEAQ (reference sequence). The CDR3 DNA is TGTGCCAGCAGCCGCGCTCTAGGGGCTAGCACAGATACGCAGTATTTT. Its protein product is CASSRALGASTDTQYF.

The chain recombines TRBV4-1 with TRBJ2-7; 10 bases fit TRBD2. V dropped 6 bases and J dropped 2; count of bases not matched to a gene: 7. The CDR3 contains 15 residues. CDR1 and CDR2 (germline): MGHRA, YSYEKL. DNA of the CDR3: TGCGCCAGCAGACCTCGACTAGCGGGCCCCTACGAGCAGTACTTC. This sequence encodes CASRPRLAGPYEQYF.

This chain uses TRBV5-4 with TRBJ2-3, with 12 nucleotides matching TRBD2. Germline V lookup: CDR1 SGHNT, CDR2 YYREEE (reference sequence). This CDR3 contains 16 residues. Trimming removed 4 bases from V and 4 bases from J; junction bases left unmatched: 7. CDR3: CASSAELAGGSDTQYF. The CDR3 nucleotides are TGTGCCAGCAGCGCCGAACTAGCGGGAGGATCAGATACGCAGTATTTT.

The rearrangement joins TRBV7-9 to TRBJ1-3; 7 nucleotides line up with TRBD1. The germline V gene has CDR1 SEHNR and CDR2 FQNEAQ (reference sequence). The CDR3 has 13 residues. Trimming cost V 3 bases and J 4 bases; bases outside gene matches: 0. CDR3 sequence (DNA): TGTGCCAGCAGCTTGGGACAGGGAAACACCATATATTTT. Amino acids: CASSLGQGNTIYF.

This clone was detected only a few times. CDR3: CASTQGWGNQPQHF. Here the CDR3 DNA reads TGTGCCAGTACACAGGGCTGGGGCAATCAGCCCCAGCATTTT. J is TRBJ1-5 and V is TRBV28; a weak D match, TRBD1 (6 bases). The germline V gene encodes CDR1 MDHEN and CDR2 SYDVKM. V was pared by 9 bases and J by 2 bases, with 14 bases between. The CDR3 length is 14 residues.

J is TRBJ1-1 and V is TRBV6-2 or TRBV6-3; 10 bases are shared with TRBD1. Germline-derived CDR1 and CDR2 are MNHEY and SVGEGT. The ends lost 6 bases at V and 10 bases at J; junction bases unmatched: 8. This CDR3 is built from 13 residues. CDR3 protein: CASSPRDRGSAFF. The CDR3 DNA reads as TGTGCCAGCAGCCCCCGGGACAGGGGATCAGCTTTCTTT.

V gene TRBV29-1 combines with J gene TRBJ1-1; unclear D gene. The length of the CDR3 is 14 residues. Trimming cost V 5 bases and J 1 base, with 14 bases left between them. Germline V CDR1 and CDR2: SQVTM, ANQGSEA. The CDR3 is CSVIGSAGNTEAFF. The CDR3 DNA sequence: TGCAGCGTTATTGGGTCGGCGGGGAACACTGAAGCTTTCTTT. The full variable domain, rest sourced from reference TRBV29-1 and TRBJ1-1, is SAVISQKPSRDICQRGTSLTIQCQVDSQVTMMFWYRQQPGQSLTLIATANQGSEATYESGFVIDKFPISRPNLTFSTLTVSNMSPEDSSIYLCSVIGSAGNTEAFFGQGTRLTVV.

The gene calls are TRBV9 and TRBJ2-3; 8 nucleotides agree with TRBD2. CDR1 SGDLS and CDR2 YYNGEE come from the germline V gene. Trimming took 0 bases from V and 0 from J; bases not matched to a gene: 9. CDR3 length: 18 residues. This chain's CDR3 is CASSVAQVAGTSTDTQYF. The CDR3 coding sequence is TGTGCCAGCAGCGTAGCTCAGGTAGCGGGGACTAGCACAGATACGCAGTATTTT.

The chain joins TRBV4-1 to TRBJ1-1; possible D gene TRBD1, 6 bases. V lost 4 bases, J lost 4 bases, and 22 bases lay in between. Germline V gene lookup returns CDR1 MGHRA and CDR2 YSYEKL. CDR3 length equals 17 residues. The CDR3 reads CASSLRPGGAQSTEAFF. CDR3 nucleotides: TGCGCCAGCAGCCTACGACCCGGGGGGGCGCAGAGCACTGAAGCTTTCTTT.

The V call is TRBV24-1, the J call TRBJ2-2; 9 bases fit TRBD1. CDR3 size: 17 residues. Trimming at V came to 7 bases and at J to 0 bases, leaving 8 bases not matched to a gene. Germline CDR1 and CDR2: KGHDR and SFDVKD. CDR3 protein: CATRDVQGAANTGELFF. CDR3 in DNA: TGTGCCACCAGGGATGTACAGGGGGCAGCGAACACCGGGGAGCTGTTTTTT.

The V and J genes are TRBV4-3 and TRBJ1-4, with TRBD1 as a possible D gene (5 bases). The CDR3 is 16 residues long. The germline V gene encodes CDR1 LGHNA and CDR2 YSLEER. The V end lost 0 bases, the J end lost 6 bases, and 14 bases lay between the germline ends. The DNA for the CDR3 is TGCGCCAGCAGCCAAGATCAGGGCAGTTTCTATGAAAAACTGTTTTTT. Its protein is CASSQDQGSFYEKLFF.

The V call is TRBV12-3 or TRBV12-4, the J call TRBJ1-1, with D tentatively TRBD1 (6 bases). V lost 5 bases to trimming and J lost 7 bases, with 11 bases between them. This CDR3 contains 12 residues. CDR3 nucleotides: TGTGCCAGCAGTGGGGGCCCCCTTGAAGCTTTCTTT. Translation gives CASSGGPLEAFF.

The chain uses TRBV27 and TRBJ2-7; 7 nucleotides align to TRBD1. The CDR3 covers 14 residues. Germline assignment: CDR1 MNHEY and CDR2 SMNVEV (reference sequence). V lost 5 bases to trimming and J lost 0 bases; unmatched junction nucleotides: 4. For the CDR3, the DNA is TGTGCCAGCAGTCCCAGGGGGAGCTCCTACGAGCAGTACTTC. Amino acid sequence: CASSPRGSSYEQYF.

The rearrangement uses TRBV4-3 and TRBJ2-2; 9 bases are a match to TRBD2. Germline loops: CDR1 LGHNA, CDR2 YSLEER. The ends lost 2 bases at V and 7 bases at J; junction bases unmatched: 5. The CDR3 runs to 15 residues. CDR3 in DNA: TGCGCCAGCAGCCAACGAGCGGGGGGTCTCGGGGAGCTGTTTTTT. This sequence encodes CASSQRAGGLGELFF.

This clone has only a few counts. The chain recombines TRBV7-3 with TRBJ1-2; a possible D gene is TRBD1 (6 bases). The CDR3 has 15 residues. Germline CDR1 reads SGHTA; CDR2 reads FQGTGA. Trimming removed 5 bases at V and 7 bases at J, with 20 bases between. The CDR3, as DNA: TGTGCCAGCAGCCCCTGGGGGGGCTTAGAAGGTGGCTACACCTTC. Encoded protein: CASSPWGGLEGGYTF.

The chain employs TRBV5-6 and TRBJ2-3, with D perhaps TRBD2 (6 bases). CDR1 is SGHDT and CDR2 is YYEEEE in the germline V gene. Trimming removed 2 bases at V and 1 base at J, with 8 bases between. The CDR3 has 14 amino acids. CDR3: CASSFPGGTDTQYF. CDR3 coding DNA: TGTGCCAGCAGCTTCCCGGGGGGCACAGATACGCAGTATTTT.

Turning to this clone: An end of the junction does not agree with germline; a read error may underlie this. V is TRBV6-2 or TRBV6-3 and J is TRBJ2-7, with D perhaps TRBD2 (5 bases). The CDR3 is 14 residues long. The germline CDR1 and CDR2 sequences are MNHEY and SVGEGT. CDR3 DNA sequence: TGTGCCAGCAGTTACTTGTCCCGGTTCGGTGCGGAGGACTTC. This sequence encodes CASSYLSRFGAEDF.

The chain couples TRBV5-6 to TRBJ1-3; no clear D gene. The CDR3 totals 13 residues. CDR1 is SGHDT and CDR2 is YYEEEE in the germline V gene. The V gene lost 0 bases and the J gene lost 4 bases, with 5 bases spanning the gap. The CDR3 DNA follows: TGTGCCAGCAGCTTGGGGCAAGGAAACACCATATATTTT. Protein: CASSLGQGNTIYF. Complete variable domain (other parts from reference TRBV5-6 and TRBJ1-3): DAGVTQSPTHLIKTRGQQVTLRCSPKSGHDTVSWYQQALGQGPQFIFQYYEEEERQRGNFPDRFSGHQFPNYSSELNVNALLLGDSALYLCASSLGQGNTIYFGEGSWLTVV.

The rearrangement uses TRBV6-6 and TRBJ1-1; D perhaps matches TRBD1 (6 bases). This CDR3 comprises 12 residues. V was shortened by 5 bases and J by 7 bases, with 11 bases between the two germline ends. Per germline, CDR1 MNHNY and CDR2 SVGAGI (reference sequence). CDR3 region: CASSTGIGEAFF. The CDR3 DNA follows: TGTGCCAGCAGTACAGGGATCGGTGAAGCTTTCTTT.

The chain has TRBV6-5 and TRBJ2-6; D may be TRBD1 (6 bases). Germline assignment: CDR1 MNHEY and CDR2 SVGAGI. V was cut by 6 bases and J by 2 bases, with 11 bases left in between. The CDR3 loop spans 15 amino acids. CDR3 residues: CASRPQGTGANVLTF. In nucleotides, the CDR3 is TGTGCCAGCAGGCCACAGGGCACTGGGGCCAACGTCCTGACTTTC.